This TCR beta chain was retrieved from a study of Ad26.COV2.S vaccination and SARS-CoV-2 variants. Overall study context: Administration of Ad26.COV2.S was intramuscular, either once or twice 56 days apart.

TCRdb's copy holds only in-frame clones and misses some; the assay was immunoSEQ multiplex PCR. The sample contains a few hundred thousand clones, around 89% of which appear only once. As regards this clone: Its cognate antigen is unknown.

Germline lookup yields CDR1 SNHLY and CDR2 FYNNEI. Between the trimmed V and J ends, which lost 5 bases and 5 bases, there was a span of 15 bases. This CDR3 spans 14 amino acids. Broader study findings: Measurements of TCR breadth and depth may have given underestimates of the total T cell responses.

Noted treatment: approximately 18 received Ad26.COV2.S at low or high dose, single or two shots; roughly 5 received placebo; per-sample allocation not given. Specimens were obtained on day 63 following the first vaccine or placebo injection. What was given as vaccine was an Ad26 vector encoding Wuhan-strain SARS-CoV-2 spike. Specimen: peripheral blood, collected in a trial of Ad26.COV2.S vaccine versus placebo. The TCR comes from a person between 18 and 65 years old who received the Ad26.COV2.S COVID-19 vaccine or a placebo. V usage is TRBV2 and J usage is TRBJ1-2; D gene unclear. In DNA, the CDR3 is TGTGCCAGCAGTCCCGGATTAAACGATTATGGCTACACCTTC. Translated, it gives CASSPGLNDYGYTF.